Listed below are T cell receptor beta chains from one sample, sequenced in a study of TIL therapy for anti-PD-1-resistant metastatic lung cancer. TCRdb's copy holds only in-frame clones and misses some; the assay was immunoSEQ multiplex PCR. The data hold about 50,000 clones, with 60% to 85% observed a single time. The sequenced sample was tumor tissue, obtained at baseline. The receptor set was obtained from a person aged 25 to 85 with non-small cell lung cancer. Each CDR3 is given with its conserved first and last residue. The D gene is left open where the match is weak. Only part of the rows carry a size: once, few, many, or a class if the clone is expanded.

d_gene: NA; abundance: NA; j_gene: TRBJ2-1; v_gene: TRBV4-3; CDR3nt: TGCGCCAGCAGCCAATGGGACGGTACATCTTCCTACAATGAGCAGTTCTTC; CDR3aa: CASSQWDGTSSYNEQFF
d_gene: NA; abundance: NA; j_gene: TRBJ2-2; v_gene: TRBV19; CDR3nt: TGTGCCAGCACTAACCCGAACACCGGGGAGCTGTTTTTT; CDR3aa: CASTNPNTGELFF
d_gene: NA; abundance: few; j_gene: TRBJ1-6; v_gene: TRBV2; CDR3nt: TGTGCCAGCAGTGATCTGGGTATGAGTTTGTCACCCCTCCACTTT; CDR3aa: CASSDLGMSLSPLHF
d_gene: TRBD1; abundance: few; j_gene: TRBJ1-3; v_gene: TRBV18; CDR3nt: TGTGCCAGCTCACGTGGACAGGGTTCTGGAAACACCATATATTTT; CDR3aa: CASSRGQGSGNTIYF
d_gene: TRBD2; abundance: few; j_gene: TRBJ2-7; v_gene: TRBV5-1; CDR3nt: TGCGCCAGCAGCACCCAAGCGGGAGCAGTAAACGAGCAGTACTTC; CDR3aa: CASSTQAGAVNEQYF
d_gene: NA; abundance: few; j_gene: TRBJ2-7; v_gene: TRBV18; CDR3nt: TGTGCCAGCTCCTTCGGGAAAGGCGAGCAGTACTTC; CDR3aa: CASSFGKGEQYF
d_gene: NA; abundance: NA; j_gene: TRBJ1-2; v_gene: TRBV18; CDR3nt: TGTGCCAGCTCAACGGAAAACTATGGCTACACCTTC; CDR3aa: CASSTENYGYTF
d_gene: TRBD1; abundance: NA; j_gene: TRBJ2-7; v_gene: TRBV11-2; CDR3nt: TGTGCCAGCAGCTTATACGGACAGGGGCCCTACGAGCAGTACTTC; CDR3aa: CASSLYGQGPYEQYF
d_gene: NA; abundance: NA; j_gene: TRBJ2-1; v_gene: TRBV9; CDR3nt: TGTGCCAGCAGCGTAGATTTGGCTAGCGCGGCCTACAATGAGCAGTTCTTC; CDR3aa: CASSVDLASAAYNEQFF
d_gene: NA; abundance: NA; j_gene: TRBJ2-1; v_gene: TRBV19; CDR3nt: TGTGCCAGTAGTCCCCGGGGGCCCCACAATGAGCAGTTCTTC; CDR3aa: CASSPRGPHNEQFF
d_gene: NA; abundance: NA; j_gene: TRBJ2-7; v_gene: TRBV6-6; CDR3nt: TGTGCCAGCAGTTACTCAACTAGCCAGTGGGACGAGCAGTACTTC; CDR3aa: CASSYSTSQWDEQYF
d_gene: NA; abundance: NA; j_gene: TRBJ2-3; v_gene: TRBV7-8; CDR3nt: TGTGCCAGCAGCTTGGACCGCACAGATACGCAGTATTTT; CDR3aa: CASSLDRTDTQYF
d_gene: NA; abundance: NA; j_gene: TRBJ2-6; v_gene: TRBV7-9; CDR3nt: TGTGCCAGCAGCTTACTTGGGGGACCCTCTGGGGCCAACGTCCTGACTTTC; CDR3aa: CASSLLGGPSGANVLTF
d_gene: TRBD2; abundance: NA; j_gene: TRBJ2-5; v_gene: TRBV29-1; CDR3nt: TGCAGCGTTGAAGGCTCCCTAGCGGGAACCTCCCAAGAGACCCAGTACTTC; CDR3aa: CSVEGSLAGTSQETQYF
d_gene: NA; abundance: NA; j_gene: TRBJ1-5; v_gene: TRBV10-3; CDR3nt: TGTGCCATCAGTGAGTCCCCTAACAGGGCCCTCCATCAGCCCCAGCATTTT; CDR3aa: CAISESPNRALHQPQHF
d_gene: TRBD1; abundance: NA; j_gene: TRBJ2-1; v_gene: TRBV5-1; CDR3nt: TGCGCCAGCAGCTTGGATTCAGGGGGCAATGAGCAGTTCTTC; CDR3aa: CASSLDSGGNEQFF
d_gene: TRBD1; abundance: NA; j_gene: TRBJ1-1; v_gene: TRBV7-9; CDR3nt: TGTGCCAGCAGCTTAGCAAGAGGGACAGTAACTAACACTGAAGCTTTCTTT; CDR3aa: CASSLARGTVTNTEAFF
d_gene: TRBD2; abundance: few; j_gene: TRBJ2-2; v_gene: TRBV19; CDR3nt: TGTGCCAGTAGTATCCCGACTGGCGGGAGCACCGGGGAGCTGTTTTTT; CDR3aa: CASSIPTGGSTGELFF
d_gene: NA; abundance: NA; j_gene: TRBJ2-3; v_gene: TRBV11-1; CDR3nt: TGTGCCAGCAGCTTAGGAGGGAGCGGGGATACGCAGTATTTT; CDR3aa: CASSLGGSGDTQYF
d_gene: NA; abundance: NA; j_gene: TRBJ1-4; v_gene: TRBV27; CDR3nt: TGTGCCAGCAGGGGGACCGGGTCACCCCCGCAAGGAAAACTGTTTTTT; CDR3aa: CASRGTGSPPQGKLFF
d_gene: NA; abundance: NA; j_gene: TRBJ2-1; v_gene: TRBV2; CDR3nt: TGTGCCAGCACCACCGCAACACGGACCCCTGAGCAGTTCTTC; CDR3aa: CASTTATRTPEQFF
d_gene: TRBD1; abundance: NA; j_gene: TRBJ1-1; v_gene: TRBV9; CDR3nt: TGTGCCAGCAGTGAAGGACAGGGGGCGAACACTGAAGCTTTCTTT; CDR3aa: CASSEGQGANTEAFF
d_gene: NA; abundance: NA; j_gene: TRBJ2-3; v_gene: TRBV30; CDR3nt: TGTGCCTGGGCAAACAGGGTAGATACGCAGTATTTT; CDR3aa: CAWANRVDTQYF
d_gene: NA; abundance: many; j_gene: TRBJ1-4; v_gene: TRBV11-2; CDR3nt: TGTGCCAGCAGCTTAGACAGGGGAGGAGAAAAACTGTTTTTT; CDR3aa: CASSLDRGGEKLFF
d_gene: TRBD1; abundance: NA; j_gene: TRBJ1-2; v_gene: TRBV5-6; CDR3nt: TGTGCCAGCAGCCCGAAGCATACTCGAACAGGGGTGTACGGCTACACCTTC; CDR3aa: CASSPKHTRTGVYGYTF
d_gene: TRBD2; abundance: NA; j_gene: TRBJ2-5; v_gene: TRBV10-3; CDR3nt: TGTGCCATCAGTAGCGGGAGTGAGACCCAGTACTTC; CDR3aa: CAISSGSETQYF
d_gene: NA; abundance: NA; j_gene: TRBJ1-2; v_gene: TRBV25-1; CDR3nt: TGTGCCAGCAGTGAATACCCCCTTGGCTACACCTTC; CDR3aa: CASSEYPLGYTF
d_gene: NA; abundance: NA; j_gene: TRBJ1-5; v_gene: TRBV21-1; CDR3nt: TGTGCCAGCAGCAAGAGACAGGGTTATAGCAATCAGCCCCAGCATTTT; CDR3aa: CASSKRQGYSNQPQHF
d_gene: NA; abundance: NA; j_gene: TRBJ2-7; v_gene: TRBV30; CDR3nt: TGTGCCTGGAGTCTATCCAGCTACGAGCAGTACTTC; CDR3aa: CAWSLSSYEQYF
d_gene: TRBD1; abundance: NA; j_gene: TRBJ1-5; v_gene: TRBV6-1; CDR3nt: TGTGCCAGCAGTTGGAGGGGGCAGAGAGATCAGCCCCAGCATTTT; CDR3aa: CASSWRGQRDQPQHF
d_gene: TRBD1; abundance: NA; j_gene: TRBJ1-2; v_gene: TRBV25-1; CDR3nt: TGTGCCAGCGTAGGGACAGGGCCATTGGATGGCTACACCTTC; CDR3aa: CASVGTGPLDGYTF
d_gene: TRBD1; abundance: NA; j_gene: TRBJ2-2; v_gene: TRBV5-1; CDR3nt: TGCGCCAGCAGCCCTGACAGGGGATCGAACACCGGGGAGCTGTTTTTT; CDR3aa: CASSPDRGSNTGELFF
d_gene: NA; abundance: NA; j_gene: TRBJ1-1; v_gene: TRBV28; CDR3nt: TGTGCCAGCAGTTTGATCTCAGGGGCGCCTGAAGCTTTCTTT; CDR3aa: CASSLISGAPEAFF
d_gene: NA; abundance: NA; j_gene: TRBJ2-2; v_gene: TRBV2; CDR3nt: TGTGCCGGGGCCCCTGGGACTGTAAACACCGGGGAGCTGTTTTTT; CDR3aa: CAGAPGTVNTGELFF
d_gene: NA; abundance: NA; j_gene: TRBJ1-3; v_gene: TRBV5-1; CDR3nt: TGCGCCAGCAGCTTGGTGGCAGGCCCCTCTGGAAACACCATATATTTT; CDR3aa: CASSLVAGPSGNTIYF
d_gene: TRBD1; abundance: NA; j_gene: TRBJ2-2; v_gene: TRBV27; CDR3nt: TGTGCCAGCAGCACAACAGGGGTGGCCACCGGGGAGCTGTTTTTT; CDR3aa: CASSTTGVATGELFF
d_gene: NA; abundance: NA; j_gene: TRBJ2-1; v_gene: TRBV18; CDR3nt: TGTGCCAGCTCACCGAGGGTCTTGATGCGGAATGAGCAGTTCTTC; CDR3aa: CASSPRVLMRNEQFF
d_gene: TRBD1; abundance: NA; j_gene: TRBJ2-7; v_gene: TRBV7-2; CDR3nt: TGTGTCAGCAGCTTGACAGGGCCCCACGAGCAGTACTTC; CDR3aa: CVSSLTGPHEQYF
d_gene: TRBD2; abundance: once; j_gene: TRBJ2-7; v_gene: TRBV27; CDR3nt: TGTGCCACCGGAAAGACTAGCATCCTCTACGAGCAGTACTTC; CDR3aa: CATGKTSILYEQYF
d_gene: NA; abundance: NA; j_gene: TRBJ1-6; v_gene: TRBV5-1; CDR3nt: TGCGCCAGCAGCTTGGTGCAGGGTAAAAATAATTCACCCCTCCACTTT; CDR3aa: CASSLVQGKNNSPLHF
d_gene: NA; abundance: NA; j_gene: TRBJ1-2; v_gene: TRBV4-3; CDR3nt: TGCGCCAGCAGCCAAGATTCGTGGCAGTATGGCTACACCTTC; CDR3aa: CASSQDSWQYGYTF
d_gene: NA; abundance: few; j_gene: TRBJ2-7; v_gene: TRBV28; CDR3nt: TGTGCCAGCAGTTTTAATCCGTCCGAGCAGTACTTC; CDR3aa: CASSFNPSEQYF
d_gene: NA; abundance: NA; j_gene: TRBJ1-1; v_gene: TRBV5-1; CDR3nt: TGCGCCAGCAGCCCGGGACACAAGGGAGCCGAAGCTTTCTTT; CDR3aa: CASSPGHKGAEAFF
d_gene: NA; abundance: NA; j_gene: TRBJ2-7; v_gene: TRBV6-6; CDR3nt: TGTGCCAGCAGTTACTCGAACCAGGAGACCCACGAGCAGTACTTC; CDR3aa: CASSYSNQETHEQYF
d_gene: NA; abundance: NA; j_gene: TRBJ1-4; v_gene: TRBV5-6; CDR3nt: TGTGCCAGCAGTTCTGCAACTAATGAAAAACTGTTTTTT; CDR3aa: CASSSATNEKLFF
d_gene: NA; abundance: NA; j_gene: TRBJ1-6; v_gene: TRBV11-2; CDR3nt: TGTGCCAGCAGTTCAGTGGCGAGCTCCTATAATTCACCCCTCCACTTT; CDR3aa: CASSSVASSYNSPLHF
d_gene: NA; abundance: NA; j_gene: TRBJ2-1; v_gene: TRBV7-2; CDR3nt: TGTGCCAGCAGCTTAATGTATGGAGACAATGAGCAGTTCTTC; CDR3aa: CASSLMYGDNEQFF
d_gene: NA; abundance: NA; j_gene: TRBJ1-2; v_gene: TRBV19; CDR3nt: TGTGCCAGTAACAGAGAACAAAACTATGGCTACACCTTC; CDR3aa: CASNREQNYGYTF
d_gene: NA; abundance: NA; j_gene: TRBJ1-1; v_gene: TRBV6-5; CDR3nt: TGTGCCAGCAGTTACTCGGGGGGTGGCACTGAAGCTTTCTTT; CDR3aa: CASSYSGGGTEAFF
d_gene: NA; abundance: few; j_gene: TRBJ1-1; v_gene: TRBV7-9; CDR3nt: TGTGCCAGCAGCTCGGGCCTTGGGACGATGAACACTGAAGCTTTCTTT; CDR3aa: CASSSGLGTMNTEAFF
d_gene: NA; abundance: few; j_gene: TRBJ2-7; v_gene: TRBV6-1; CDR3nt: TGTGCCAGCAGTGTTCAGGAGACCTACGAGCAGTACTTC; CDR3aa: CASSVQETYEQYF
d_gene: NA; abundance: NA; j_gene: TRBJ2-1; v_gene: TRBV6-1; CDR3nt: TGTGCCAGCAGTGAAGGCAGCACATCATACAATGAGCAGTTCTTC; CDR3aa: CASSEGSTSYNEQFF
d_gene: TRBD1; abundance: few; j_gene: TRBJ2-2; v_gene: TRBV19; CDR3nt: TGTGCCAGCCGACAGGGCTTCACCGGGGAGCTGTTTTTT; CDR3aa: CASRQGFTGELFF